This T cell receptor (beta chain) was recorded in a study of blood T cells in healthy people across ages. For the second PCR, which ran for 7 to 11 cycles, a sample-barcoded 5' primer and a J-beta primer mix were used. One entry per CDR3 protein, called by TCRdb with MiXCR from the 5' RACE reads. The table shows 1,100,000 or so distinct CDR3 sequences, with 35% to 55% occurring only once. CDR1 and CDR2 from the germline V gene are SGHNT and YYREEE (reference sequence). The CDR3 runs to 13 residues. V gave up 4 bases and J gave up 5 bases, with 12 bases separating them. This clonotype originated in a woman between 55 and 75 years old in good health. Source material: blood. The chain uses TRBV5-4 and TRBJ2-5; D unresolved. The CDR3 loop is CASSAPRSETQYF. As DNA, the CDR3 is TGTGCCAGCAGCGCCCCAAGGAGTGAGACCCAGTACTTC.